This T cell receptor beta chain was captured in a study of graft-versus-host responses after intestinal transplantation. Overall study: Every transplant recipient was induced with anti-thymocyte globulin, then maintained on tacrolimus and steroids for 2 to 3 years.

The V gene lost 5 bases and the J gene lost 0 bases, with 13 bases spanning the gap. CDR1 and CDR2 (germline): MNHEY, SVGAGI. This CDR3 has 15 amino acids. A remark on this clone: The antigen is undetermined.

Assay used: immunoSEQ multiplex PCR; TCRdb lists only in-frame clones, some missing. The data show more than 65,000 clones, with around 82% seen just once and about 0.4% held by the top ten. The material sequenced was unstimulated CD4+ T cells sorted from spleen or lymph node cells, taken before transplant. The chain recombines TRBV6-5 with TRBJ1-1; D perhaps matches TRBD1 (6 bases). The TCR originated in a human donor who was the organ donor for an intestinal transplant. CDR3 region: CASSGTGYMNTEAFF. The CDR3 DNA is TGTGCCAGCAGTGGAACAGGGTACATGAACACTGAAGCTTTCTTT.